These 7 T cell receptor beta chains were sequenced from one sample in a study of breast tumors, draining lymph nodes, adjacent tissues. Axillary draining lymph nodes of breast cancer patients supplied the node samples. TCRdb re-analysed the multiplex PCR reads in MiXCR, keeping a single row per CDR3 protein. This table holds about 230,000 distinct CDR3 sequences, 32% found once. The sample taken for sequencing was axillary lymph node tissue. The receptors were gathered from a female donor with breast cancer. Some clones in this sample may be carry-over from other donors' samples.

The sample holds many counts of this clonotype. The chain carries TRBV4-1 and TRBJ2-1, with 8 bases matching TRBD1. V dropped 3 bases and J dropped 8; count of bases not matched to a gene: 9. This CDR3 has 15 amino acids. Looked up from germline, CDR1 is MGHRA and CDR2 is YSYEKL. This CDR3 is CASSHVDRVLDEQFF. For the CDR3, the DNA is TGCGCCAGCAGCCACGTGGACAGGGTGTTGGATGAGCAGTTCTTC.

This clonotype has a count of ten or more. This chain connects TRBV12-3 or TRBV12-4 to TRBJ2-7; 11 bases are shared with TRBD2. J gave up 5 bases and V 7 bases, and 10 bases lay outside the gene matches. There are 15 residues in the CDR3. For the CDR3, the DNA is TGTGCCAGCACCCTAGGACTAGCGGGTGCCAACGAGCAGTACTTC. Translation gives CASTLGLAGANEQYF.

There are many counts of this clonotype. J is TRBJ2-7 and V is TRBV7-8; tentatively, D is TRBD2 (5 bases). The CDR3 runs to 14 residues. Germline assignment: CDR1 SGHVS and CDR2 FQNEAQ. The V and J ends lost 1 base and 5 bases respectively, with 12 bases between them. DNA for the CDR3: TGTGCCAGCAGCTTAGGTTTTATCGGGGACGAGCAGTACTTC. Protein: CASSLGFIGDEQYF.

This chain joins TRBV6-2 or TRBV6-3 and TRBJ1-1; TRBD1 might be the D (5 bases). CDR1 MNHEY and CDR2 SVGEGT come from the germline V gene. The CDR3 totals 13 residues. The V gene lost 6 bases and the J gene lost 1 base, with 9 bases spanning the gap. Here the CDR3 reads CASRDMQNTEAFF. DNA for the CDR3: TGTGCCAGCAGGGACATGCAGAACACTGAAGCTTTCTTT.

At least ten counts were recorded for this clonotype. V and J are TRBV5-1 and TRBJ1-4, with D unresolved. V gave up 2 bases and J gave up 3 bases, with 11 bases separating them. The CDR3 covers 15 residues. The germline V gene encodes CDR1 SGHRS and CDR2 YFSETQ. The DNA of the CDR3 is TGCGCCAGCAGCTTAGACGAGACGGCTAATGAAAAACTGTTTTTT. This gives the protein CASSLDETANEKLFF.

The chain has TRBV18 and TRBJ2-4, with D maybe TRBD2 (6 bases). The CDR3 contains 16 residues. V shed 3 bases and J shed 3 bases, with 15 bases lying between them. Germline CDR1 KGHSH, CDR2 LQKENI. This CDR3 is CASSPDTGGVKNIQYF. The DNA of the CDR3 is TGTGCCAGCTCACCGGACACCGGCGGGGTCAAAAACATTCAGTACTTC.

Comment on this clonotype: A much larger clone is a single base away; this may be a read error. This chain links TRBV19 with TRBJ2-5, with 16 bases identical to TRBD2. This CDR3 region has 20 residues. Per the germline V gene, CDR1 is LNHDA and CDR2 is SQIVND (reference sequence). CDR3: CASSPAGLAGGTKFQATQYF. CDR3 DNA: TGTGCCAGTAGCCCGGCGGGACTAGCGGGAGGGACTAAATTCCAAGCGACCCAGTACTTC.